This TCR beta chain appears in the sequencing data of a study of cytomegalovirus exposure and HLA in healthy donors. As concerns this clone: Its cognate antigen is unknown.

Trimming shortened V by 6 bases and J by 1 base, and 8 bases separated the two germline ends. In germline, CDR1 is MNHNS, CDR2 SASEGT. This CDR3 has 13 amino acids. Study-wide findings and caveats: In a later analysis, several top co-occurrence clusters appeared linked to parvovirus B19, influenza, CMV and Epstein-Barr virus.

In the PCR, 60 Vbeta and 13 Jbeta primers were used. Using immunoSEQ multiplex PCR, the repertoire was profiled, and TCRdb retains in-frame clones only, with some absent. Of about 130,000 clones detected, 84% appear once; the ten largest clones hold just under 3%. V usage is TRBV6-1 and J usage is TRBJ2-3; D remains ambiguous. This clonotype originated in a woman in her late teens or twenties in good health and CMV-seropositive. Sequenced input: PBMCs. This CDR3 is CASRTLGTDTQYF. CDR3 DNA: TGTGCCAGCAGGACTCTAGGCACAGATACGCAGTATTTT.